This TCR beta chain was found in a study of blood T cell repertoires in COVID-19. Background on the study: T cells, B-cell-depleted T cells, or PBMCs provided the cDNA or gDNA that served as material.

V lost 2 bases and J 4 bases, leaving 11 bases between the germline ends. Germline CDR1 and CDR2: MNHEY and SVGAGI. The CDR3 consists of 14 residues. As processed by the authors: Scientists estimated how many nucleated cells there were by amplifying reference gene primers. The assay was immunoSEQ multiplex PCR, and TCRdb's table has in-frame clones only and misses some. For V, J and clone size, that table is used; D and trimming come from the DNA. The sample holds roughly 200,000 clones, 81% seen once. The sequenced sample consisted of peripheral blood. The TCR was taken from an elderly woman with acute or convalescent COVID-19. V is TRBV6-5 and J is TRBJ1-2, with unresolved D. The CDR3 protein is CASSYGSSVYGYTF. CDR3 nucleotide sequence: TGTGCCAGCAGTTACGGGAGCAGTGTCTATGGCTACACCTTC.